This record covers a single T cell receptor (beta chain). Template material for amplifying TCR beta CDR3 regions consisted of RNA transcripts. The HTBI primer set drove a first-round RT-PCR of the TCR CDR3. TCRdb re-called the multiplex PCR reads with MiXCR, one entry per CDR3 protein. Among approximately 300,000 distinct CDR3 sequences listed, roughly 19% were seen once. The sample belongs to a study of T cells in Graves' hyperthyroidism and ophthalmopathy. Material for sequencing was blood. This sequence was found in a man in his fifties or sixties with Graves' ophthalmopathy.

The CDR3 DNA reads as TGTGCCAGCTCACCAAGGGACACTCAAGCCAAAAACATTCAGTACTTC. The encoded protein is CASSPRDTQAKNIQYF. V gene TRBV18 combines with J gene TRBJ2-4; D is possibly TRBD1 (6 bases). CDR3 size: 16 residues. V was shortened by 2 bases and J by 0 bases, with 11 bases between the two germline ends. The germline gives CDR1 KGHSH, CDR2 LQKENI.